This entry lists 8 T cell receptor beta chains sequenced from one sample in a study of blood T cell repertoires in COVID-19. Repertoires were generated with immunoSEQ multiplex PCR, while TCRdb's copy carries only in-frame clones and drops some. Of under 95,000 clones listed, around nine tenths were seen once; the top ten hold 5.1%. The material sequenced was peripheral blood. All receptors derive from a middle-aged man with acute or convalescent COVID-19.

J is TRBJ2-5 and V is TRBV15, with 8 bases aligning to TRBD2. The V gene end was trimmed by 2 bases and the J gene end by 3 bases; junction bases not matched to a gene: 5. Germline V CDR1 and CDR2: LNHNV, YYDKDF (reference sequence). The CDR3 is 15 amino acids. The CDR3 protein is CATSRHTSGKETQYF. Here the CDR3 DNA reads TGTGCCACCAGCAGACATACTAGCGGCAAAGAGACCCAGTACTTC.

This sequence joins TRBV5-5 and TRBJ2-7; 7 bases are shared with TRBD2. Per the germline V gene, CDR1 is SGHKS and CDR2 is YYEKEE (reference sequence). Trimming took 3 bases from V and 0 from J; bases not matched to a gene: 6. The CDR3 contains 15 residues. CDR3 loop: CASSWEGEDSYEQYF. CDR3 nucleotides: TGTGCCAGCAGCTGGGAGGGAGAGGACTCCTACGAGCAGTACTTC.

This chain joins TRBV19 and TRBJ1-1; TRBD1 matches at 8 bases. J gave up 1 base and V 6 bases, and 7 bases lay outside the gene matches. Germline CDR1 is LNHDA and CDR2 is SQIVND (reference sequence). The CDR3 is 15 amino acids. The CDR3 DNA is TGTGCCAGTAGAGGACAGGGTGGAGGGAACACTGAAGCTTTCTTT. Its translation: CASRGQGGGNTEAFF.

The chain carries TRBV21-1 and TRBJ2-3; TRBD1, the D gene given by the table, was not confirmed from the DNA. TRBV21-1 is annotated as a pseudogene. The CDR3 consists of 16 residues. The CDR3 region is CASSKRDRGQTDTQYF. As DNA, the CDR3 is TGTGCCAGCAGCAAACGGGACAGGGGGCAGACAGATACGCAGTATTTT.

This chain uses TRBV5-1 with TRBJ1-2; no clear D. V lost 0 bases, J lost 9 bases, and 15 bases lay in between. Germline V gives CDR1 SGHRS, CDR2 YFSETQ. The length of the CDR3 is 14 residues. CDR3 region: CASSLDSGVDRYTF. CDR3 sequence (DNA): TGCGCCAGCAGCTTGGATAGCGGGGTCGATCGCTACACCTTC.

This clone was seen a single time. This CDR3 reads CASSEYSGELFF. The CDR3 DNA follows: TGTGCCAGCAGTGAATATAGCGGGGAGCTGTTTTTT. The chain recombines TRBV25-1 with TRBJ2-2; D is undetermined. Between the trimmed V and J ends, which lost 0 bases and 7 bases, there was a span of 3 bases. Germline values: CDR1 MGHDK, CDR2 SYGVNS. The CDR3 loop spans 12 amino acids.

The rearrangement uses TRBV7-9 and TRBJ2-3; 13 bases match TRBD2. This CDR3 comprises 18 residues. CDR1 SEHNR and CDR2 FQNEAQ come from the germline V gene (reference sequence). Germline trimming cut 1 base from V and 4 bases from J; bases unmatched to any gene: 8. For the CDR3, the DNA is TGTGCCAGCAGCTTAGTACTAGCGGGAGGGCCCGTCGCAGATACGCAGTATTTT. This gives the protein CASSLVLAGGPVADTQYF.

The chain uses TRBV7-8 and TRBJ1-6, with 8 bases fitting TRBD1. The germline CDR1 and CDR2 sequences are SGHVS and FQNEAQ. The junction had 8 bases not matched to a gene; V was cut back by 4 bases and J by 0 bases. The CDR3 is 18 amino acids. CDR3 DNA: TGTGCCAGCAGCTCTCGACAGGGGACAAGCTCCTATAATTCACCCCTCCACTTT. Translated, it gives CASSSRQGTSSYNSPLHF. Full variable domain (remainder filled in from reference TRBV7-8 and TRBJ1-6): GAGVSQSPRYKVAKRGQDVALRCDPISGHVSLFWYQQALGQGPEFLTYFQNEAQLDKSGLPSDRFFAERPEGSVSTLKIQRTQQEDSAVYLCASSSRQGTSSYNSPLHFGNGTRLTVT.